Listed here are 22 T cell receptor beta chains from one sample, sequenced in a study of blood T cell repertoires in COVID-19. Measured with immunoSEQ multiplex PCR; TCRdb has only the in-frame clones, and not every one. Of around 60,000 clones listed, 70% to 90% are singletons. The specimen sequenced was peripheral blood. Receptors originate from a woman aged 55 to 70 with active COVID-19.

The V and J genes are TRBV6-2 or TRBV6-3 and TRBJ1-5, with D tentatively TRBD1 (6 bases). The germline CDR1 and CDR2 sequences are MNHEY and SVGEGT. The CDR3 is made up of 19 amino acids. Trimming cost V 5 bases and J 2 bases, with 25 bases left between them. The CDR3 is CASSGRTASWVFGNQPQHF. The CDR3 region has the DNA TGTGCCAGCAGTGGTCGGACAGCCTCTTGGGTGTTTGGCAATCAGCCCCAGCATTTT.

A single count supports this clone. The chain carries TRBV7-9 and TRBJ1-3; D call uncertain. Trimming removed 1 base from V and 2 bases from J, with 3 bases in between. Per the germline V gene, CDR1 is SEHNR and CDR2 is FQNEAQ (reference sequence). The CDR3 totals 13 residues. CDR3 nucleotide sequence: TGTGCCAGCAGCTTAGGTACTGGAAACACCATATATTTT. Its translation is CASSLGTGNTIYF.

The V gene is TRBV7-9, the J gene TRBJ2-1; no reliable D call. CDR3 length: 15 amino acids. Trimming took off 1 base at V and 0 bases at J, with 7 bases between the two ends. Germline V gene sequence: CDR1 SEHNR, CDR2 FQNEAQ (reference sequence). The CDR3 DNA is TGTGCCAGCAGCTTAGAACAGAGCTCCTACAATGAGCAGTTCTTC. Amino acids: CASSLEQSSYNEQFF. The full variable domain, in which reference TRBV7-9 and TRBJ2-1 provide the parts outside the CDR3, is DTGVSQNPRHKITKRGQNVTFRCDPISEHNRLYWYRQTLGQGPEFLTYFQNEAQLEKSRLLSDRFSAERPKGSFSTLEIQRTEQGDSAMYLCASSLEQSSYNEQFFGPGTRLTVL.

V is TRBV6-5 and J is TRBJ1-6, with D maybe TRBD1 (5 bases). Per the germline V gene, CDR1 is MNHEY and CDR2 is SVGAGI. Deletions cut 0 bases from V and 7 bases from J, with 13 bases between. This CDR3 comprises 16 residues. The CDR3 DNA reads TGTGCCAGCAGTTACTCTTCTGGGGGGGGGAATTCACCCCTCCACTTT. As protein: CASSYSSGGGNSPLHF.

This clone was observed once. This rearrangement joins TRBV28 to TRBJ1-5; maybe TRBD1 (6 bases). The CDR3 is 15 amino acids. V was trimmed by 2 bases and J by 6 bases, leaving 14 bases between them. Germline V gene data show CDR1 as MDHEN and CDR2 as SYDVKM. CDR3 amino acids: CASSLGAGVSQPQHF. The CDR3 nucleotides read TGTGCCAGCAGTTTAGGGGCAGGGGTATCTCAGCCCCAGCATTTT.

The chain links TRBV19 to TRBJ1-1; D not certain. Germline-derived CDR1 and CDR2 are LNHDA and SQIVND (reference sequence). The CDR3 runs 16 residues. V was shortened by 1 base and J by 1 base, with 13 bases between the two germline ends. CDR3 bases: TGTGCCAGTAGTATAGTCCCTGCGAGAGGGAACACTGAAGCTTTCTTT. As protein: CASSIVPARGNTEAFF.

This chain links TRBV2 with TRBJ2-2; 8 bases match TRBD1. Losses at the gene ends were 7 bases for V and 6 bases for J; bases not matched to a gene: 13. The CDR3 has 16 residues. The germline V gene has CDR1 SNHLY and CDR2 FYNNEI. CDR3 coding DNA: TGTGCCAGCACGCCGGCAGCAGGGGGCATCTCCGGGGAGCTGTTTTTT. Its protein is CASTPAAGGISGELFF.

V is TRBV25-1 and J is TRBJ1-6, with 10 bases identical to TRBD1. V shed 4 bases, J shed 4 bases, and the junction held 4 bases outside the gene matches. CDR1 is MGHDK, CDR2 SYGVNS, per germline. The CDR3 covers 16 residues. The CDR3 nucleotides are TGTGCCAGCAGTGCCCGGGACAGGGGATATAATTCACCCCTCCACTTT. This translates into CASSARDRGYNSPLHF.

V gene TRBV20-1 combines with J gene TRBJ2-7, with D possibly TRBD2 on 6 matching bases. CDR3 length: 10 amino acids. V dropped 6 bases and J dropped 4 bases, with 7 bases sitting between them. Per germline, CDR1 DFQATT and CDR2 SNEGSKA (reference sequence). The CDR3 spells CSAGGYEQYF. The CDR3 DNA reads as TGCAGTGCCGGGGGATACGAGCAGTACTTC.

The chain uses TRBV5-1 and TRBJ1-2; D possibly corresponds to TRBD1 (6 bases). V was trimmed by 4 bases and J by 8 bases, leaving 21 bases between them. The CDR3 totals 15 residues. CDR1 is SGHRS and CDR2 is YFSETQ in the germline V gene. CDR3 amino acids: CASSVDLGGRWGYTF. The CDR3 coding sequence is TGCGCCAGCAGCGTGGACCTGGGGGGGCGCTGGGGCTACACCTTC.

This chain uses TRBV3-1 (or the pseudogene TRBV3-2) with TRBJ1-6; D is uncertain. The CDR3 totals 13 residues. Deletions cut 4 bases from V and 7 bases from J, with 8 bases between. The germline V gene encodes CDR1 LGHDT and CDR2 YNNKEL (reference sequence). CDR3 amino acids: CASSLIRNSPLHF. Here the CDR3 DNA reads TGTGCCAGCAGCCTGATCAGGAATTCACCCCTCCACTTT.

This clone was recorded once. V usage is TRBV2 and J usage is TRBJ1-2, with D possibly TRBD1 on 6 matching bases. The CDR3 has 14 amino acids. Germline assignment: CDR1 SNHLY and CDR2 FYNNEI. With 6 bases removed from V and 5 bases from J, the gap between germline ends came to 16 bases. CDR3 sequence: CASRVQGSWYGYTF. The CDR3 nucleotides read TGTGCCAGCAGAGTACAGGGTTCGTGGTATGGCTACACCTTC.

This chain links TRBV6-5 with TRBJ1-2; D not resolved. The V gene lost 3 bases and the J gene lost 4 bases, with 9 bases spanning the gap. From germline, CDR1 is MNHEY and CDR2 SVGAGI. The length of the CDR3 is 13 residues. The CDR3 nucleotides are TGTGCCAGCAGTTATCGCGAGGGCTATGGCTACACCTTC. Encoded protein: CASSYREGYGYTF.

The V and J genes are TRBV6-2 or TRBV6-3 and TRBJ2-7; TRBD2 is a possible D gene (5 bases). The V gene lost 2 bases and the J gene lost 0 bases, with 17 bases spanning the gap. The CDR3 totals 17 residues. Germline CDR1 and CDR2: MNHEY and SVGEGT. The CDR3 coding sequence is TGTGCCAGCAGTTACGGAGGCGGCGGCCCGAGCTCCTACGAGCAGTACTTC. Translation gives CASSYGGGGPSSYEQYF.

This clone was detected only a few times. This chain's CDR3 is CASSLGAGGYNSPLHF. CDR3 DNA sequence: TGTGCCAGCAGCTTAGGTGCAGGGGGATACAATTCACCCCTCCACTTT. This chain connects TRBV7-9 to TRBJ1-6; TRBD1 matches at 7 bases. The junction had 7 bases not matched to a gene; V was cut back by 1 base and J by 7 bases. The CDR3 is made up of 16 amino acids. The germline gives CDR1 SEHNR, CDR2 FQNEAQ (reference sequence). Based on the CDR3 plus reference TRBV7-9 and TRBJ1-6, the full variable domain is DTGVSQNPRHKITKRGQNVTFRCDPISEHNRLYWYRQTLGQGPEFLTYFQNEAQLEKSRLLSDRFSAERPKGSFSTLEIQRTEQGDSAMYLCASSLGAGGYNSPLHFGNGTRLTVT.

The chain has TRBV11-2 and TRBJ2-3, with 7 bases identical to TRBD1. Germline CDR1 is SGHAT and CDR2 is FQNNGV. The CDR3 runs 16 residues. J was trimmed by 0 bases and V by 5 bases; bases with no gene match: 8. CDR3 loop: CASSPRQGTSTDTQYF. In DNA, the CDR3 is TGTGCCAGCAGCCCAAGACAGGGTACAAGCACAGATACGCAGTATTTT.

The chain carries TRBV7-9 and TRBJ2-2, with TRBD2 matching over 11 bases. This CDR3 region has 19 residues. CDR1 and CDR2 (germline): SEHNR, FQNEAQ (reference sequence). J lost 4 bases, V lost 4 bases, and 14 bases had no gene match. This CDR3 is CASSSSTSGDFPGTGELFF. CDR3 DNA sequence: TGTGCCAGCAGCTCGTCGACTAGCGGGGACTTCCCGGGCACCGGGGAGCTGTTTTTT. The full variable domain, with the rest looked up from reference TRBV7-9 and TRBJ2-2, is DTGVSQNPRHKITKRGQNVTFRCDPISEHNRLYWYRQTLGQGPEFLTYFQNEAQLEKSRLLSDRFSAERPKGSFSTLEIQRTEQGDSAMYLCASSSSTSGDFPGTGELFFGEGSRLTVL.

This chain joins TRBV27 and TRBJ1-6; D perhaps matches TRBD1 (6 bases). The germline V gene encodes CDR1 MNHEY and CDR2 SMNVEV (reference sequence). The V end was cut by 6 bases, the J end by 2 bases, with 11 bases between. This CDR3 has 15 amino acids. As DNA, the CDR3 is TGTGCCAGCAGCTACAGGGTGACCTATAATTCACCCCTCCACTTT. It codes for CASSYRVTYNSPLHF.

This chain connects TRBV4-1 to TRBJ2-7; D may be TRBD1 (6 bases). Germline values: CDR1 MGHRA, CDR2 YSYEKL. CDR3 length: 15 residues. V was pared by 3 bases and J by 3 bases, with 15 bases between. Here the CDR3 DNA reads TGCGCCAGCAGCCAGAATCCGGGACAAATCTACGAGCAGTACTTC. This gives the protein CASSQNPGQIYEQYF.

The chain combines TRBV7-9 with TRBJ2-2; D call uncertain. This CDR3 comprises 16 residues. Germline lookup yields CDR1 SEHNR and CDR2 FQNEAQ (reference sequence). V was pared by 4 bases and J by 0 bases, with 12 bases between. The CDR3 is CASSSTWATNTGELFF. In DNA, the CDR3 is TGTGCCAGCAGCTCCACGTGGGCGACGAACACCGGGGAGCTGTTTTTT. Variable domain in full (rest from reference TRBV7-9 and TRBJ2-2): DTGVSQNPRHKITKRGQNVTFRCDPISEHNRLYWYRQTLGQGPEFLTYFQNEAQLEKSRLLSDRFSAERPKGSFSTLEIQRTEQGDSAMYLCASSSTWATNTGELFFGEGSRLTVL.

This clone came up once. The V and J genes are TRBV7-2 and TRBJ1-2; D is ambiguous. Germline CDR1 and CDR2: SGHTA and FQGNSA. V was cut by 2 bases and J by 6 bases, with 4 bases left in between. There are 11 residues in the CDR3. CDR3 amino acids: CASSLRDGYTF. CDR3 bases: TGTGCCAGCAGCTTAAGAGATGGCTACACCTTC.

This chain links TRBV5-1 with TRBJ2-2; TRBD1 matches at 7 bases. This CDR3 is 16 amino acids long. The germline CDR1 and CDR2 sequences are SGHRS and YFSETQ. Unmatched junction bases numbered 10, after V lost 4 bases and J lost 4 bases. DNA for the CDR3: TGCGCCAGCAGCCAGACAGGGCTGCGAGGCACCGGGGAGCTGTTTTTT. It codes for CASSQTGLRGTGELFF.